The rows below give T cell receptor beta chains drawn from one sample of a study of read filtering for tumor transcriptome and immune sequencing. TCRdb re-derived calls from the reads in MiXCR, one entry per CDR3 protein. The repertoire holds 42,000 or so distinct CDR3 sequences, with under 15% as singletons. Sequencing used a population of CD138-negative cells sorted from bone marrow. The source is a donor at least 40 years old with multiple myeloma. Both conserved end residues are part of each CDR3. Fields, in order: V gene, clone size, J gene, D gene, CDR3 DNA, CDR3 protein. A D gene is named only where the DNA matches it firmly. Some rows have no size entry. The others give once, few or many, or a class for an expanded clone.

TRBV20-1	many	TRBJ2-7	TRBD1	TGCAGTGCTTATGGGACAGGTATGAGCTCCTACGAGCAGTACTTC	CSAYGTGMSSYEQYF
TRBV3-1	many	TRBJ2-1	-	TGTGCCAGCAGCCAATATGGGGTTGAGCAGTTCTTC	CASSQYGVEQFF
TRBV7-2	few	TRBJ2-4	TRBD1	TGTGCCAGCAGCCCAGGGGGAGTTGGCAAAAACATTCGGTACTTC	CASSPGGVGKNIRYF
TRBV29-1	many	TRBJ1-3	-	TGCAGCGTAACGGGCGGGGCGCCTGGAAACACCATATATTTT	CSVTGGAPGNTIYF
TRBV29-1	-	TRBJ2-1	TRBD1	TGCAGCGATGAAAGGCTGGAGACAGGGCAGAATGAGCAGTTCTTC	CSDERLETGQNEQFF
TRBV20-1	many	TRBJ2-2	-	TGCAGTGCTAGGACGGGATTGAACACCGGGGAGCTGTTTTTT	CSARTGLNTGELFF
TRBV29-1	many	TRBJ2-5	-	TGCAGCGTTGACCACCTTGGAAGGGGGGTGGGAGAGACCCAGTACTTC	CSVDHLGRGVGETQYF
TRBV2	many	TRBJ2-5	TRBD1	TGTGCCAGCAAGGGACAGGCGCAAGAGACCCAGTACTTC	CASKGQAQETQYF
TRBV12-3/TRBV12-4	many	TRBJ2-1	TRBD2	TGTGCCAGCAGCCGACTAGCGGGAGTCAATGAGCAGTTCTTC	CASSRLAGVNEQFF
TRBV12-3/TRBV12-4	-	TRBJ2-1	-	TGTGCCAGCAGTTCCGGACTGCATTACTACAATGAGCAGTTCTTC	CASSSGLHYYNEQFF
TRBV4-2	many	TRBJ2-7	-	TGTGCCAGCAGCCAAGGATGGGGACAAACCTACGAGCAGTACTTC	CASSQGWGQTYEQYF
TRBV4-2	many	TRBJ2-3	-	TGTGCCAGCAGCGGGCCTGGGGATACGCAGTATTTT	CASSGPGDTQYF
TRBV9	many	TRBJ2-2	-	TGTGCCAGCAGTGCAGGCTTGGGATTGGTGCTAGAGAACACCGGGGAGCTGTTTTTT	CASSAGLGLVLENTGELFF
TRBV5-8	many	TRBJ2-1	-	TGTGCCAGCAGCCGTCGGATGAATGAGCAGTTCTTC	CASSRRMNEQFF
TRBV20-1	-	TRBJ2-7	TRBD2	TGCGGTGCTAGGAGGCAAGGGGCTAGCGGTTCCTACGAGCAGTACTTC	CGARRQGASGSYEQYF
TRBV6-6	many	TRBJ2-1	TRBD2	TGTGCCAGCCTTAGAGGGGGGCGCGGACTAGCGGGAGACAATGAGCAGTTCTTC	CASLRGGRGLAGDNEQFF
TRBV5-1	many	TRBJ1-4	-	TGCGCCAGCAGCCTAGGACAGCCGGGTGATGGAAAACTGTTTTTT	CASSLGQPGDGKLFF
TRBV3-1	-	TRBJ2-7	-	TGTGCCAGCAGCCCTCGGACCGAGTCCTACGAGCGGTACTTC	CASSPRTESYERYF
TRBV27	many	TRBJ2-1	TRBD2	TGTGCCAGCAGTCATAGCGGGAGCTCCTACAATGAGCAGTTCTTC	CASSHSGSSYNEQFF
TRBV5-1	many	TRBJ2-5	TRBD1	TGCGCCAGCAGCTTGGGAGGGGACAGGGTCGAGACCCAGTACTTC	CASSLGGDRVETQYF
TRBV7-9	once	TRBJ1-5	-	TGTGCCAGCAGCTCGAACAATCAGCCCCAGCATTTT	CASSSNNQPQHF
TRBV6-5	many	TRBJ2-2	-	TGTGCCAGCAGAAAACTAGACACCGGGGAGCTGTTTTTT	CASRKLDTGELFF
TRBV7-9	many	TRBJ2-7	-	TGTGCCAGCAGCCCTCTAAAGGGTCCCTACGAGCAGTACTTC	CASSPLKGPYEQYF
TRBV28	many	TRBJ2-7	TRBD1	TGTGCCAGCCACCAGGGGGCAGCCTACGAGCAGTACTTC	CASHQGAAYEQYF
TRBV6-6	many	TRBJ2-7	-	TGTGCCAGCAGTTACATCGGGGGAACCTACGAGCAGTACTTC	CASSYIGGTYEQYF
TRBV12-3/TRBV12-4	many	TRBJ2-1	TRBD2	TGTGCCAGCAGTTTAAATCCGACTAGCGGTTACAATGAGCAGTTCTTC	CASSLNPTSGYNEQFF
TRBV7-2	many	TRBJ2-7	-	TGTGCCAGCAGACTCCTGGAGGCCGAGCAGTACTTC	CASRLLEAEQYF
TRBV12-3/TRBV12-4	-	TRBJ2-1	TRBD2	TGTGCCAGCAGTTTAGTTGGTTGGTCTAGCGGGAGGGCTAGGGATGAGCAGTTCTTC	CASSLVGWSSGRARDEQFF
TRBV4-3	many	TRBJ1-4	TRBD1	TGCGCCAGCAGCAAAGTGACAGGGCCAAATGAAAAACTGTTTTTT	CASSKVTGPNEKLFF
TRBV20-1	many	TRBJ2-3	TRBD2	TGCAGTGCTAGAGATTGGAGTCCTAGCGGGACCTTAAATACGCAGTATTTT	CSARDWSPSGTLNTQYF
TRBV13	many	TRBJ1-1	-	TGTGCCAGCAGTACCCCTACTCGGAACACTGAAGCTTTCTTT	CASSTPTRNTEAFF
TRBV6-2/TRBV6-3	many	TRBJ1-1	TRBD1	TGTGCCAGCAGTAAACAGGGGGCGGTGAACACTGAAGCTTTCTTT	CASSKQGAVNTEAFF
TRBV13	many	TRBJ2-7	TRBD1	TGTGCCAGCAGCGTTAGACAGGGGATTGTGTCCTACGAGCAGTACTTC	CASSVRQGIVSYEQYF
TRBV29-1	medium-sized	TRBJ2-1	-	TGCAGCGGTTATATCTACAATGAGCAGTTCTTC	CSGYIYNEQFF
TRBV5-5	many	TRBJ2-7	TRBD2	TGTGCCAGCAGCTTGGCCGGGACTAGCGGTTCCTACGAGCAGTACTTC	CASSLAGTSGSYEQYF
TRBV7-9	many	TRBJ2-7	-	TGTGCCAGCAGCTTACAGACCGGTAGGTACGACGAGCAGTACTTC	CASSLQTGRYDEQYF
TRBV4-1	many	TRBJ2-1	-	TGCGCCAGCAGACCCATTTCCAGAGGTACCTACAATGAGCAGTTCTTC	CASRPISRGTYNEQFF
TRBV28	many	TRBJ1-2	-	TGTGCCAGCAGAAGGAGCCTTAACTATGGCTACACCTTC	CASRRSLNYGYTF
TRBV3-1	many	TRBJ2-5	-	TGTGCCAGCAGCCAAGGCGGGCAGTTCTTTCACTTC	CASSQGGQFFHF
TRBV7-9	many	TRBJ2-1	-	TGTGCCAGCAGCTCCCCGGACAGAGTCAATGAGCAGTTCTTC	CASSSPDRVNEQFF
TRBV7-2	few	TRBJ2-1	TRBD1	TGTGCCAGCAGCCAGAGGGACAGGTTGGGTAGCAATGAGCAGTTCTTC	CASSQRDRLGSNEQFF
TRBV5-5	-	TRBJ2-2	-	TGCGCCAGCAGCTTTCTGGCGGGAGTGGGGGCCGGGGAGCCGTTCTTT	CASSFLAGVGAGEPFF
TRBV28	many	TRBJ1-5	-	TGTGCCAGCAGGTCGACATCCTCGGGGGAGCCCCAGCATTTT	CASRSTSSGEPQHF
TRBV12-3/TRBV12-4	many	TRBJ1-5	TRBD1	TGTGCCAGCAGTTTAGCAACCGGGACAGGGAATCAGCCCCAGCATTTT	CASSLATGTGNQPQHF
TRBV2	few	TRBJ2-6	-	TGTGCCAGCAGTGTGGACTCTGGGGCCAACGTCCTGACTTTC	CASSVDSGANVLTF
TRBV29-1	many	TRBJ1-1	TRBD1	TGCAGCGTCAAACAGGGGGCTGGAACTGAAGCTTTCTTT	CSVKQGAGTEAFF
TRBV7-9	many	TRBJ2-3	-	TGTGCCAGCAGCTTATCAGGGTCGACAGATACGCAGTATTTT	CASSLSGSTDTQYF
TRBV6-5	many	TRBJ2-5	TRBD2	TGTGCCAGCGGAGTATATACTAGCGTTGGAGAGACCCAGTACTTC	CASGVYTSVGETQYF
TRBV3-1	many	TRBJ1-2	TRBD1	TGTGCCAGCAGCCGACAGGGGGGAGGCTACACCTTC	CASSRQGGGYTF
TRBV12-3/TRBV12-4	many	TRBJ2-1	TRBD2	TGTGCCAGCAGCCACCAACCGGGACTAGCGGGGATTGAGCAGTTCTTC	CASSHQPGLAGIEQFF
TRBV20-1	many	TRBJ1-1	-	TGCAGTGCTAGAGGTGGAGGAGATGCTAGAAACACTGAAGCTTTCTTT	CSARGGGDARNTEAFF
TRBV4-3	many	TRBJ1-6	-	TGCGCCAGCAGCCAGGACCGGAGCTCCTATAATTCACCCCTCCACTTT	CASSQDRSSYNSPLHF
TRBV10-2	many	TRBJ2-7	TRBD2	TGCGCCAGCAGTGACGAACCTAGCGGGATCGAGCAGTACTTC	CASSDEPSGIEQYF